The entry that follows covers one T cell receptor (beta chain) sequence. The germline V gene has CDR1 SEHNR and CDR2 FQNEAQ (reference sequence). The CDR3 runs 16 residues. J was trimmed by 5 bases and V by 3 bases; bases with no gene match: 4. The sample is drawn from a study of blood T cell repertoires in COVID-19. For the study at large: Whether acute or convalescent, the COVID-19 samples came from the United States, Italy and Spain. Sources were T cells, B-cell-depleted T cells, or PBMCs; the material itself was cDNA or gDNA.

Original handling: Reference gene primer amplification yielded estimated nucleated cell counts. The data were produced by immunoSEQ multiplex PCR, yet TCRdb's version contains in-frame clones alone and is incomplete. For V, J and clone size, that table is used; D and trimming come from the DNA. The sample has around 140,000 clones, 88% seen once. Sequencing was done on a sample of peripheral blood. The clonotype comes from a man between 70 and 80 years old with active COVID-19. The genes are TRBV7-9 and TRBJ2-3; TRBD2 aligns across 14 bases. The CDR3 reads CASSFGLAGGGDTQYF. CDR3 in DNA: TGTGCCAGCAGCTTCGGACTAGCGGGAGGAGGAGATACGCAGTATTTT.